Listed here are 27 T cell receptor beta chains from one sample, sequenced in a study of blood T cells in healthy people across ages (dated by TCRdb to between 2014 and 2017). To prepare the library, 5' RACE was applied. Sequencing used an Illumina HiSeq 2500. A second PCR of 7 to 11 cycles was performed with a sample-barcoded 5' primer and a J-beta primer mix. TCRdb cleaned the public reads at Q25 with fastp, built clones with MiXCR and kept in-frame beta chains. Each CDR3 protein gets just one entry, which takes the most common genes and DNA from the rows behind it. This sample lists around 790,000 distinct CDR3 sequences; around 45% were detected once. The ten largest clones take up under 20% of the sample. Sample: blood. These receptors were collected from a man in his fifties or sixties in good health.

The chain is built from TRBV7-8 and TRBJ1-5; D is ambiguous. V lost 1 base and J lost 4, with 17 bases in between. CDR1 and CDR2 from the germline V gene are SGHVS and FQNEAQ. The CDR3 runs 17 residues. The CDR3 region has the DNA TGTGCCAGCAGCTTAGTAGGTGGCAGAGGGATAAATCAGCCCCAGCATTTT. Amino acids: CASSLVGGRGINQPQHF.

The chain links TRBV27 to TRBJ1-5; weak D call: TRBD1 (5 bases). The germline V and J ends were trimmed by 4 bases and 0 bases, with 13 bases remaining between them. CDR1 and CDR2 from the germline V gene are MNHEY and SMNVEV (reference sequence). CDR3 size: 16 residues. The CDR3 nucleotides read TGTGCCAGCAGTTCCCTCGACAGACATAGCAATCAGCCCCAGCATTTT. Its protein product is CASSSLDRHSNQPQHF.

This clonotype was seen more than once but under ten times. This chain joins TRBV4-1 and TRBJ2-5; the D gene is possibly TRBD1 (5 bases). The germline CDR1 and CDR2 sequences are MGHRA and YSYEKL. V lost 1 base, J lost 3 bases, and 15 bases lay in between. The length of the CDR3 is 16 residues. CDR3 amino acids: CASSQGMGKGEETQYF. The CDR3 DNA is TGCGCCAGCAGCCAAGGGATGGGGAAAGGGGAAGAGACCCAGTACTTC.

The CDR3 nucleotides read TGTGCCAGCAGCTTTGGACGGGGGGGCCAGGTTGAGCAGTTCTTC. It yields the protein CASSFGRGGQVEQFF. The chain combines TRBV7-2 with TRBJ2-1; 8 bases align to TRBD2. The V and J ends lost 3 bases and 9 bases, in that order; junction bases with no gene match: 10. This CDR3 has 15 amino acids. Per germline, CDR1 SGHTA and CDR2 FQGNSA.

V usage is TRBV12-3 or TRBV12-4 and J usage is TRBJ2-5; 8 bases agree with TRBD2. This CDR3 spans 14 amino acids. The trim removed 6 bases at V and 4 bases at J, leaving 7 bases unmatched. The CDR3 DNA reads as TGTGCCAGCAGCTCCGCGGGGGGCGGAGAGACCCAGTACTTC. Translating gives CASSSAGGGETQYF.

The chain links TRBV7-2 to TRBJ1-4, with D possibly being TRBD1 (6 bases). This CDR3 contains 15 residues. Germline CDR1 and CDR2: SGHTA and FQGNSA. V lost 5 bases and J 3 bases, leaving 13 bases between the germline ends. CDR3 loop: CASSRRQAANEKLFF. The CDR3 bases are TGTGCCAGCAGCCGCAGACAGGCCGCTAATGAAAAACTGTTTTTT.

Worth noting for this clonotype: This may stem from a read error, because a much larger clone lies one nucleotide away. The genes are TRBV7-6 and TRBJ2-7, with 10 bases that match TRBD2. Germline V gives CDR1 SGHVS, CDR2 FNYEAQ. Trimming removed 5 bases from V and 3 bases from J; junction bases left unmatched: 4. This CDR3 spans 14 amino acids. The CDR3: CASSPGTSDYEQYF. The DNA of the CDR3 is TGTGCCAGCAGCCCCGGGACTAGCGACTACGAGCAGTACTTC.

The genes are TRBV12-3 or TRBV12-4 and TRBJ2-1, with 11 nucleotides matching TRBD2. CDR3 length: 15 amino acids. Unmatched junction bases numbered 4, after V lost 2 bases and J lost 7 bases. CDR3 bases: TGTGCCAGCAGTTTATCTAGCGGGGGGAAAAATGAGCAGTTCTTC. Translation gives CASSLSSGGKNEQFF.

With regard to this clonotype: The junction does not match germline at one end; this may be a read error. In nucleotides, the CDR3 is TGTGCCAGCAGCTTATATGGGCAACTTCAAGGGACCCAGTACTTC. It is translated as CASSLYGQLQGTQYF. J is TRBJ2-7 and V is TRBV7-2; D gene uncertain. The DNA end lines up better with TRBJ2-5; the J call may be wrong. The CDR3 runs to 15 residues. Germline loops: CDR1 SGHTA, CDR2 FQGNSA.

This clonotype has just a few counts. The chain joins TRBV20-1 to TRBJ2-5; perhaps TRBD2 as D (7 bases). The CDR3 runs to 13 residues. CDR1 is DFQATT, CDR2 SNEGSKA, per germline (reference sequence). Trimming took off 7 bases at V and 5 bases at J, with 17 bases between the two ends. CDR3 sequence (DNA): TGCAGTGGACGAGAGGGGGGGGTGGAGACCCAGTACTTC. This codes for CSGREGGVETQYF.

The rearrangement links TRBV4-1 to TRBJ2-7; D gene uncertain. Germline CDR1 is MGHRA and CDR2 is YSYEKL. The CDR3 loop spans 15 amino acids. Trimming stripped 2 bases from V and 0 bases from J, with 11 bases between. CDR3 bases: TGCGCCAGCAGCCAAACGACCCTAAGCTCCTACGAGCAGTACTTC. Residues: CASSQTTLSSYEQYF.

This clonotype was seen more than once but under ten times. V usage is TRBV20-1 and J usage is TRBJ2-1, with D perhaps matching TRBD1 (6 bases). The CDR3 has 13 residues. Trimming removed 1 base from V and 7 bases from J, with 11 bases in between. Germline values: CDR1 DFQATT, CDR2 SNEGSKA (reference sequence). The CDR3 nucleotides are TGCAGTGCTAGAGCTCGGACAGCTAATGAGCAGTTCTTC. Protein sequence: CSARARTANEQFF.

The chain recombines TRBV6-1 with TRBJ2-7; 9 bases are shared with TRBD1. V trimming: 6 bases; J trimming: 6 bases; junction bases outside the gene matches: 3. The length of the CDR3 is 12 residues. Germline V gives CDR1 MNHNS, CDR2 SASEGT. CDR3 region: CASSTGGVEQYF. The CDR3 coding sequence is TGTGCCAGCAGCACAGGGGGCGTCGAGCAGTACTTC.

The chain uses TRBV20-1 and TRBJ2-7, with 9 bases fitting TRBD1. CDR1 and CDR2 from the germline V gene are DFQATT and SNEGSKA (reference sequence). Trimming at V came to 2 bases and at J to 7 bases, leaving 12 bases not matched to a gene. The CDR3 runs 15 residues. Here the CDR3 reads CSARSKTGGFGEQYF. In DNA form, the CDR3 reads TGCAGTGCTAGATCGAAAACAGGGGGCTTTGGGGAGCAGTACTTC.

This clonotype was counted between two and nine times. V usage is TRBV10-3 and J usage is TRBJ2-7; D may be TRBD1 or TRBD2 (5 bases each). V was pared by 6 bases and J by 7 bases, with 22 bases between. CDR3 length: 15 amino acids. Germline V lookup: CDR1 ENHRY, CDR2 SYGVKD. The CDR3 protein is CAISPGTDFVNEQYF. The CDR3 nucleotides read TGTGCCATCAGCCCCGGGACGGATTTTGTCAATGAGCAGTACTTC.

About this clonotype itself: At one end, the junction sequence differs from germline, possibly due to a read error. V usage is TRBV7-9 and J usage is TRBJ2-7, with 10 bases identical to TRBD2. CDR3 length: 14 residues. Germline V gene sequence: CDR1 SEHNR, CDR2 FQNEAQ (reference sequence). CDR3 DNA: TGTGCCAGCAGCCTAGCGGGAGTTGCCTACGAGCAGTACTTC. It translates to CASSLAGVAYEQYF.

In this sample, this clonotype turned up once. The chain links TRBV15 to TRBJ2-3; 10 nucleotides align to TRBD1. Germline assignment: CDR1 LNHNV and CDR2 YYDKDF (reference sequence). The CDR3 extends over 17 amino acids. J lost 3 bases, V lost 3 bases, and 9 bases had no gene match. The CDR3 protein is CATSSKGTDRGTDTQYF. CDR3 nucleotide sequence: TGTGCCACCAGCAGCAAGGGCACGGACAGGGGGACAGATACGCAGTATTTT.

V usage is TRBV5-4 and J usage is TRBJ2-6; no reliable D call. From germline, CDR1 is SGHNT and CDR2 YYREEE (reference sequence). Trimming removed 3 bases at V and 0 bases at J, with 10 bases between. This CDR3 region has 16 residues. The CDR3 coding sequence is TGTGCCAGCAGCTCCTTCGGCCGCTCTGGGGCCAACGTCCTGACTTTC. Translating gives CASSSFGRSGANVLTF.

By frequency in the sample, this clonotype is medium-sized. The gene calls are TRBV3-1 and TRBJ1-1; 7 bases match TRBD1. V lost 4 bases and J lost 5; bases outside the gene matches: 13. There are 16 residues in the CDR3. CDR1 LGHDT and CDR2 YNNKEL come from the germline V gene (reference sequence). The CDR3 region is CASSPRTGARRTEAFF. In nucleotides, the CDR3 is TGTGCCAGCAGCCCCAGGACAGGAGCGCGGAGAACTGAAGCTTTCTTT.

The chain is built from TRBV7-2 and TRBJ1-4; 9 bases align to TRBD1. J lost 0 bases, V lost 5 bases, and 10 bases had no gene match. The germline gives CDR1 SGHTA, CDR2 FQGNSA. This CDR3 is built from 18 residues. CDR3 amino acids: CASSRQPGQGSTNEKLFF. In DNA form, the CDR3 reads TGTGCCAGCAGCCGACAACCGGGACAGGGCTCAACTAATGAAAAACTGTTTTTT. Variable domain in full (rest from reference TRBV7-2 and TRBJ1-4): GAGVSQSPSNKVTEKGKDVELRCDPISGHTALYWYRQSLGQGLEFLIYFQGNSAPDKSGLPSDRFSAERTGGSVSTLTIQRTQQEDSAVYLCASSRQPGQGSTNEKLFFGSGTQLSVL.

This chain uses TRBV20-1 with TRBJ2-5, with D perhaps given as TRBD1 or TRBD2 (5 bases each). Germline V gives CDR1 DFQATT, CDR2 SNEGSKA (reference sequence). This CDR3 is 13 amino acids long. Trimming removed 6 bases from V and 4 bases from J, with 15 bases in between. The CDR3 DNA follows: TGCAGTGCCCAAAGGTGGGGGACAGAGACCCAGTACTTC. Its protein is CSAQRWGTETQYF.

A few counts support this clonotype. This chain connects TRBV3-1 to TRBJ2-7, with 9 bases aligning to TRBD1. Germline CDR1 is LGHDT and CDR2 is YNNKEL (reference sequence). Trimming at V came to 1 base and at J to 3 bases, leaving 10 bases not matched to a gene. The CDR3 sequence is 17 residues long. The CDR3 sequence is CASSQGFTGTGSYEQYF. The CDR3 bases are TGTGCCAGCAGCCAAGGCTTCACCGGGACAGGGAGCTACGAGCAGTACTTC.

The chain links TRBV4-1 to TRBJ2-4, with 7 bases lining up with TRBD1. CDR1 MGHRA and CDR2 YSYEKL come from the germline V gene. The ends lost 3 bases at V and 1 base at J; junction bases unmatched: 6. This CDR3 spans 16 amino acids. CDR3 loop: CASSQGRDSAKNIQYF. The CDR3 DNA reads as TGCGCCAGCAGCCAGGGCCGGGACAGTGCCAAAAACATTCAGTACTTC.

In its sample, this clonotype was seen a few times. The V call is TRBV12-3 or TRBV12-4, the J call TRBJ1-1, with D possibly being TRBD1 (5 bases). The CDR3 length is 17 residues. V lost 6 bases and J 5 bases, leaving 25 bases between the germline ends. CDR3 nucleotides: TGTGCCAGCAGCCCCACCGGGGCCAGGGAATGGCGGACTGAAGCTTTCTTT. Translation: CASSPTGAREWRTEAFF.

The rearrangement uses TRBV7-2 and TRBJ1-3; the D is unclear. The germline V gene has CDR1 SGHTA and CDR2 FQGNSA. Trimming took 8 bases from V and 0 from J, leaving 11 bases between them. This CDR3 comprises 14 residues. The CDR3 DNA follows: TGTGCCAGCGGACCCGGGTTCTCTGGAAACACCATATATTTT. It yields the protein CASGPGFSGNTIYF.

This clonotype was counted between two and nine times. This chain joins TRBV29-1 and TRBJ2-3, with D possibly TRBD2 on 6 matching bases. This CDR3 comprises 17 residues. The germline gives CDR1 SQVTM, CDR2 ANQGSEA. Between the trimmed V and J ends, which lost 0 bases and 6 bases, there was a span of 22 bases. CDR3 sequence: CSVEDSPGRGFADTQYF. The CDR3 nucleotides are TGCAGCGTTGAAGATAGCCCCGGGCGGGGTTTTGCGGATACGCAGTATTTT.

This clonotype was picked up a small number of times. The rearrangement uses TRBV7-9 and TRBJ2-3; TRBD1 is a possible D gene (6 bases). CDR1 and CDR2 (germline): SEHNR, FQNEAQ (reference sequence). V lost 4 bases and J lost 6, with 14 bases in between. This CDR3 has 14 amino acids. This chain's CDR3 is CASSYTGPSDTQYF. In DNA form, the CDR3 reads TGTGCCAGCAGCTACACAGGGCCCTCGGATACGCAGTATTTT.